This TCR beta chain was identified during a study of blood T cell repertoires in COVID-19. Across the study: Both acute and convalescent COVID-19 samples were obtained from the United States, Italy and Spain. Sources were T cells, B-cell-depleted T cells, or PBMCs; the material itself was cDNA or gDNA.

Generated by immunoSEQ multiplex PCR, the TCRdb table keeps only in-frame clones and is missing some. The table includes fewer than 250,000 clones, approximately 82% detected once. This CDR3 contains 15 residues. V dropped 4 bases and J dropped 10; count of bases not matched to a gene: 11. The germline gives CDR1 LNHDA, CDR2 SQIVND (reference sequence). The receptor was isolated from a woman aged 40 to 50 with acute or convalescent COVID-19. The sample comprised peripheral blood. V is TRBV19 and J is TRBJ2-1; TRBD2 agrees at 9 bases. The CDR3 reads CASSNYRMSGGEQFF. In DNA form, the CDR3 reads TGTGCCAGTAGTAACTACCGGATGAGCGGGGGGGAGCAGTTCTTC.